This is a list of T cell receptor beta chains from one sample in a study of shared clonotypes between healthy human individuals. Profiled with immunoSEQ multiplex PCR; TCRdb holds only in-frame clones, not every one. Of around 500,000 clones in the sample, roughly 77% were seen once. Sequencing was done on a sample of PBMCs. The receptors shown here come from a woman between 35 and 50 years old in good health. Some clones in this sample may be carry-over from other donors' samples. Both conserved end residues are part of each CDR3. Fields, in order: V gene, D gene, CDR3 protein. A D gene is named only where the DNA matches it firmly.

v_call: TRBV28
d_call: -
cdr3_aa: CASSLSGRFTGELFF

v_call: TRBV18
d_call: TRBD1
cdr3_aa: CASSMDRVNQPQHF

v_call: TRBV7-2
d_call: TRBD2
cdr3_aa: CASSLMAGVSNEQFF

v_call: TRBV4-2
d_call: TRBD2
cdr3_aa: CASSPSGRPTYEQYF

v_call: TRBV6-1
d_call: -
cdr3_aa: CASSDWSSYNEQFF

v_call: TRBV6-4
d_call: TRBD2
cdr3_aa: CASSDKASGEQYF

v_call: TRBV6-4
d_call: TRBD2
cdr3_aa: CASSPGTSGSNEQFF

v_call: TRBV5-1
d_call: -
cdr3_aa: CASSMIRGTTDTQYF

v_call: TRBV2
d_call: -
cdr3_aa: CASGLDNTEAFF

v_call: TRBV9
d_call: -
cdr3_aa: CASSLGGFSGNTIYF

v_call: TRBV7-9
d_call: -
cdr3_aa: CASSLGLDTLAKNIQYF

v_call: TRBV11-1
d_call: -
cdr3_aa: CASSLARNTEAFF

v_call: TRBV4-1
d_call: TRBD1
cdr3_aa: CASSQPFPGQGVYGYTF

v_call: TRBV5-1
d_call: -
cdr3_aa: CASSSVAEETQYF

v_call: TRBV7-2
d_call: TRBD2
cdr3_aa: CASSLVPSGSYEQFF

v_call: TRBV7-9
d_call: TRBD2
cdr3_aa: CASSLALAGGEQYF

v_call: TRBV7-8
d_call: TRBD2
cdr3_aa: CASSPRLAGGTDTQYF

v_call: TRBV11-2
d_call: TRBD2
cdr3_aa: CASSLVWRESGEQYF

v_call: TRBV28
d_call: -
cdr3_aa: CASSFWGVDQPQHF

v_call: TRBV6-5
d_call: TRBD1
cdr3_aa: CASRETGNNEQFF

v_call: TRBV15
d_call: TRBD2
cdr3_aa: CATSRDLTSGTYEQYF

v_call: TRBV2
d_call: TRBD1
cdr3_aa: CASSRGLDEKLFF

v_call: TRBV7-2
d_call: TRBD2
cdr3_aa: CASSLAGGPTDTQYF

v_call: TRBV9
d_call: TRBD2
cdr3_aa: CASSLRLAGGGGEQFF

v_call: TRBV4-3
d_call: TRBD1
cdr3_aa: CASSQGTGEKGLEIDTQYF

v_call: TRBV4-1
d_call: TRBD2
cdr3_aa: CASSQLGLAGNTRFF

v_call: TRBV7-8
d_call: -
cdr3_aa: CASSLKGRGNNEQFF

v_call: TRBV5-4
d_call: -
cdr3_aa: CASSLGPGSTDTQYF

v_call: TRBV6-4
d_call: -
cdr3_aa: CASSDSSRTAGELFF

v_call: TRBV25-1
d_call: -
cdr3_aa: CASSEVGPLLSGNTIYF

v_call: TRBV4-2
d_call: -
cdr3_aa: CASSQGLGDTEAFF

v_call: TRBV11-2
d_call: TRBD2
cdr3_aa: CASSRERDLTYEQYF

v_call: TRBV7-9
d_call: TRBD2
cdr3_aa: CASSLEPGGPNNEQFF

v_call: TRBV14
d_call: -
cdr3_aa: CASSQGRRGIQETQYF

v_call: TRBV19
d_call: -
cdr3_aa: CASSLGGPPEEKLFF

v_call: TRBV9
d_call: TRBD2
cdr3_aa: CASSVAPLTSGRAGEQFF

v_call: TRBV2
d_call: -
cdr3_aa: CASSPPGRVGNYGYTF

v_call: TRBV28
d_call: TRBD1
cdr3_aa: CASSFSGQGANEQFF

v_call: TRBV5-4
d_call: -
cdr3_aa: CASSLGPGWSGYTF

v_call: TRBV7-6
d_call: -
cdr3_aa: CASSPGWLDTQYF

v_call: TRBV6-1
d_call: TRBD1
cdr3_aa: CASSEAPPRGSHPEQYF

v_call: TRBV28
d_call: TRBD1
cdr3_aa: CASSPGQGVNQPQHF

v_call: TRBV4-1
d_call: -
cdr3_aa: CASSQDWTRENEQFF

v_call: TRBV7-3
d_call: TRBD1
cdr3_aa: CASSLTAGGNTEAFF

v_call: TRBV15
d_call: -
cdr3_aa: CATSRGWGDTGELFF

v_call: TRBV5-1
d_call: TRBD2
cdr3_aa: CASSFSGRAYEQYF

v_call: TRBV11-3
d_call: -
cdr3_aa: CASSADGVTGELFF

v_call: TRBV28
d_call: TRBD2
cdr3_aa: CASSARTSQVFQFF

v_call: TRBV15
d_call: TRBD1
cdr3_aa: CATSTDRGSGNTIYF

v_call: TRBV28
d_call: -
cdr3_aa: CASTPYSNQPQHF

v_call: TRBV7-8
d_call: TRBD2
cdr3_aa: CASSLAGTSGIQDTQYF

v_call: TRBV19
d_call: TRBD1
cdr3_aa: CASSIRQGGTYEQYF

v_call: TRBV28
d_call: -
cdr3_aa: CASRDLRSRGNQPQHF

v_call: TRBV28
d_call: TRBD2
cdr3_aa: CASSPGLAGGETQYF

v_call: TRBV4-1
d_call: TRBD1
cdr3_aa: CASSRGTGGYEQYF

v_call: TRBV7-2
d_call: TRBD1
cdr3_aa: CASSSTPQGVDLGYTF

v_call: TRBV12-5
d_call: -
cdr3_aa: CASGLNGPQETQYF

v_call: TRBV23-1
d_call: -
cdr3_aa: CASSRGSEAFF

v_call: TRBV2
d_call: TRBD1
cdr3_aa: CASSPDRGKYGYTF